This entry lists 29 T cell receptor beta chains sequenced from one sample in a study of monozygotic twins with inflammatory bowel disease (dated by TCRdb to about 2019). Receptor amplification or capture employed 5' RACE. Sequencing was carried out with an Illumina HiSeq 2500. TCRdb reprocessed the reads and provides one entry for every CDR3 protein sequence; no DNA is given. The sample table includes about 210,000 distinct CDR3 sequences. The top ten constitute 1.6% of the sample. Sequencing was performed on blood. These receptors were taken from a human donor with ulcerative colitis or Crohn's disease, or a healthy co-twin of an affected twin (not recorded which).

The chain is built from TRBV5-1 and TRBJ2-5; the TCRdb D gene call, TRBD1, has no DNA to confirm it. This CDR3 has 16 residues. The germline gives CDR1 SGHRS, CDR2 YFSETQ. CDR3 loop: CASSFGGAGPGETQYF.

The chain has TRBV4-1 and TRBJ2-3; there is no DNA to check the TCRdb D call of TRBD2. This CDR3 is built from 14 residues. The germline CDR1 and CDR2 sequences are MGHRA and YSYEKL. The CDR3 here is CASSLTDGLDTQYF.

The V and J genes are TRBV5-4 and TRBJ2-7; no DNA is available, so the TRBD1 call from TCRdb remains unchecked. The CDR3 contains 16 residues. Germline assignment: CDR1 SGHNT and CDR2 YYREEE (reference sequence). CDR3 loop: CASSLAGQGNAYEQYF.

The chain recombines TRBV7-6 with TRBJ2-1; TCRdb reports TRBD1, a call that lacks DNA to check it against. Per the germline V gene, CDR1 is SGHVS and CDR2 is FNYEAQ. The CDR3 is 14 amino acids. CDR3: CASSWGGAGNEQFF.

The genes are TRBV18 and TRBJ2-2; checking the TCRdb D call of TRBD1 is not possible without DNA. This CDR3 region has 15 residues. Germline V gene sequence: CDR1 KGHSH, CDR2 LQKENI. The CDR3 is CASSTDRGLTGELFF.

J is TRBJ1-5 and V is TRBV24-1. This CDR3 contains 14 residues. CDR1 and CDR2 from the germline V gene are KGHDR and SFDVKD. CDR3 amino acids: CATSDRGRDQPQHF.

The chain links TRBV7-2 to TRBJ2-6; the D call of TRBD1 rests on TCRdb alone, since no DNA is present to check it. The CDR3 totals 16 residues. Germline assignment: CDR1 SGHTA and CDR2 FQGNSA. CDR3 in amino acids: CASSLQGAMGANVLTF.

The chain has TRBV2 and TRBJ2-4; the TCRdb call, TRBD1, lacks DNA for checking. This CDR3 spans 16 amino acids. Germline CDR1 reads SNHLY; CDR2 reads FYNNEI. This CDR3 reads CASSSRDRGPKNIQYF. Based on the CDR3 plus reference TRBV2 and TRBJ2-4, the full variable domain is EPEVTQTPSHQVTQMGQEVILRCVPISNHLYFYWYRQILGQKVEFLVSFYNNEISEKSEIFDDQFSVERPDGSNFTLKIRSTKLEDSAMYFCASSSRDRGPKNIQYFGAGTRLSVL.

V is TRBV12-3 or TRBV12-4 and J is TRBJ1-5. The CDR3 consists of 13 residues. CDR3 residues: CASSGMGNQPQHF.

The CDR3 region is CASSQAHTGTDKETQYF. The gene calls are TRBV4-1 and TRBJ2-5; checking the TCRdb D call of TRBD1 is not possible without DNA. CDR1 and CDR2 from the germline V gene are MGHRA and YSYEKL. This CDR3 has 17 amino acids.

This chain uses TRBV20-1 with TRBJ2-3; TCRdb returns TRBD1, unconfirmable since there is no DNA. From germline, CDR1 is DFQATT and CDR2 SNEGSKA (reference sequence). The CDR3 contains 15 residues. The CDR3 here is CSAADPGQGSDTQYF.

The chain is built from TRBV12-3 or TRBV12-4 and TRBJ1-3. This CDR3 has 13 residues. CDR3: CASGSASGNTIYF.

This sequence joins TRBV19 and TRBJ2-3. Looked up from germline, CDR1 is LNHDA and CDR2 is SQIVND (reference sequence). The CDR3 runs to 16 residues. The chain's CDR3 is CASSPQFVLVPDTQYF. Looking up the rest from reference TRBV19 and TRBJ2-3 gives the full variable domain: DGGITQSPKYLFRKEGQNVTLSCEQNLNHDAMYWYRQDPGQGLRLIYYSQIVNDFQKGDIAEGYSVSREKKESFPLTVTSAQKNPTAFYLCASSPQFVLVPDTQYFGPGTRLTVL.

The chain combines TRBV29-1 with TRBJ2-7; TCRdb reports TRBD2, a call that lacks DNA to check it against. The CDR3 covers 15 residues. Per germline, CDR1 SQVTM and CDR2 ANQGSEA. CDR3 sequence reads: CSVTHGLGSTYEQYF.

V and J are TRBV24-1 and TRBJ2-3; without DNA, the TCRdb call of TRBD1 cannot be checked. Germline V lookup: CDR1 KGHDR, CDR2 SFDVKD. The CDR3 sequence is 15 residues long. CDR3 region: CATSRRGAGTDTQYF.

This rearrangement joins TRBV5-6 to TRBJ2-1; TCRdb indicates TRBD1, and absent DNA this call remains unverified. Germline CDR1 and CDR2: SGHDT and YYEEEE. CDR3 length equals 13 residues. The CDR3 loop is CASSQGTGNEQFF. Full variable domain (rest looked up from reference TRBV5-6 and TRBJ2-1): DAGVTQSPTHLIKTRGQQVTLRCSPKSGHDTVSWYQQALGQGPQFIFQYYEEEERQRGNFPDRFSGHQFPNYSSELNVNALLLGDSALYLCASSQGTGNEQFFGPGTRLTVL.

V usage is TRBV20-1 and J usage is TRBJ2-3; the D gene TCRdb calls, TRBD1, cannot be checked with no DNA. Germline V gene data show CDR1 as DFQATT and CDR2 as SNEGSKA (reference sequence). This CDR3 has 14 amino acids. CDR3: CSAEDRDSTDTQYF.

The V and J genes are TRBV2 and TRBJ1-2; TCRdb selects TRBD1, and the lack of DNA leaves this call unchecked. Germline V lookup: CDR1 SNHLY, CDR2 FYNNEI. The CDR3 consists of 14 residues. The CDR3 sequence: CASSELRPHYGYTF.

The genes are TRBV12-3 or TRBV12-4 and TRBJ1-1; TCRdb designates TRBD1, a call that cannot be tested without DNA. CDR3 size: 14 residues. CDR3 sequence: CASTRAGGYTEAFF.

The chain is built from TRBV18 and TRBJ2-1; TCRdb gives TRBD1 as the D gene, but with no DNA this cannot be confirmed. This CDR3 comprises 14 residues. Germline V gene sequence: CDR1 KGHSH, CDR2 LQKENI. This CDR3 reads CASSPGGSYNEQFF.

The V gene is TRBV3-1, the J gene TRBJ1-6; TCRdb calls TRBD1, which cannot be checked without DNA. There are 14 residues in the CDR3. Germline V lookup: CDR1 LGHDT, CDR2 YNNKEL (reference sequence). CDR3 protein: CASSPRQESSPLHF.

This CDR3 reads CSAPGTSGGAGNEQFF. This rearrangement joins TRBV20-1 to TRBJ2-1; TCRdb reports TRBD2, a call that lacks DNA to check it against. Looked up from germline, CDR1 is DFQATT and CDR2 is SNEGSKA (reference sequence). This CDR3 has 16 amino acids.

This rearrangement joins TRBV5-1 to TRBJ2-3; lacking DNA, the TRBD2 call made by TCRdb goes unchecked. In germline, CDR1 is SGHRS, CDR2 YFSETQ. This CDR3 comprises 17 residues. The CDR3 sequence is CASSSPQTSGAPDTQYF.

The V and J genes are TRBV4-2 and TRBJ1-1. The CDR3 consists of 17 residues. Looked up from germline, CDR1 is LGHNA and CDR2 is YNFKEQ. CDR3 amino acids: CASSQDIGAADLPEAFF.

The V gene is TRBV18, the J gene TRBJ1-3. Per germline, CDR1 KGHSH and CDR2 LQKENI. There are 16 residues in the CDR3. CDR3 sequence reads: CASSPGQPRSGNTIYF. The full variable domain, rest sourced from reference TRBV18 and TRBJ1-3, is NAGVMQNPRHLVRRRGQEARLRCSPMKGHSHVYWYRQLPEEGLKFMVYLQKENIIDESGMPKERFSAEFPKEGPSILRIQQVVRGDSAAYFCASSPGQPRSGNTIYFGEGSWLTVV.

The chain recombines TRBV5-1 with TRBJ2-2. This CDR3 has 12 residues. From germline, CDR1 is SGHRS and CDR2 YFSETQ. This CDR3 reads CASSLTFGELFF.

V is TRBV5-1 and J is TRBJ1-1; as DNA is missing, the TRBD1 call by TCRdb cannot be tested. Germline CDR1 is SGHRS and CDR2 is YFSETQ. CDR3 length: 14 amino acids. The CDR3 region is CASSNGQGLTEAFF.

The chain recombines TRBV7-9 with TRBJ1-5; with no DNA, the TCRdb D assignment of TRBD1 cannot be verified. The CDR3 totals 16 residues. In germline, CDR1 is SEHNR, CDR2 FQNEAQ (reference sequence). The CDR3 is CASSLAAGAGDQPQHF. The full variable domain, in which reference TRBV7-9 and TRBJ1-5 provide the parts outside the CDR3, is DTGVSQNPRHKITKRGQNVTFRCDPISEHNRLYWYRQTLGQGPEFLTYFQNEAQLEKSRLLSDRFSAERPKGSFSTLEIQRTEQGDSAMYLCASSLAAGAGDQPQHFGDGTRLSIL.

The chain combines TRBV12-3 or TRBV12-4 with TRBJ2-3; the TCRdb D gene call, TRBD1, has no DNA to confirm it. The CDR3 length is 15 residues. CDR3 protein: CASSSPGPSRDTQYF.